This T cell receptor (beta chain) derives from a study of OX40 agonist ivuxolimab in advanced cancers. As concerns this clone: Its target is unknown.

Sequencing was performed with immunoSEQ multiplex PCR; in TCRdb, only in-frame clones are kept and a portion is missing. The data hold 20,000 to 25,000 clones, with roughly 80% observed a single time. The CDR3 loop spans 15 amino acids. Trimming removed 1 base at V and 7 bases at J, with 13 bases between. Germline assignment: CDR1 SGHTA and CDR2 FQGNSA. Study findings and constraints: CD8+ T cells averaged more expanded clones than CD4+.

Sample: CD4+ or CD8+ T cells sorted from blood, taken in a trial of the OX40 agonist ivuxolimab. This chain connects TRBV7-2 to TRBJ2-2; D is perhaps TRBD2 (7 bases). The clonotype originates from an adult with an advanced solid tumor such as melanoma, head and neck, liver or kidney cancer. Written as DNA, the CDR3 is TGTGCCAGCAGCTTAGAGGGGGGGGGAGGCGGGGAGCTGTTTTTT. This translates into CASSLEGGGGGELFF.